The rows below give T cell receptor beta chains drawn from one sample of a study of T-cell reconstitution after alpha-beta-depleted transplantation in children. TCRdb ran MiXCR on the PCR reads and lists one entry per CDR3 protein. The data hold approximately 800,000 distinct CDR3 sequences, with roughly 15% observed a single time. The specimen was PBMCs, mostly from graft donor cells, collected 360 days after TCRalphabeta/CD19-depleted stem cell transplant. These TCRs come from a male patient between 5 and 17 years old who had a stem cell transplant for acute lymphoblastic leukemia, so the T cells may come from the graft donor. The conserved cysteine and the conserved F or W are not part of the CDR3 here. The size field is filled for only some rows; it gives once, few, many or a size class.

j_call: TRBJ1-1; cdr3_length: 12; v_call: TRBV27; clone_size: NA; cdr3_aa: ASSFQGAGTEAF
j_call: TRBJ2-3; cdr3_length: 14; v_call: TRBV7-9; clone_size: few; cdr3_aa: ASRSPGAVRTDTQY
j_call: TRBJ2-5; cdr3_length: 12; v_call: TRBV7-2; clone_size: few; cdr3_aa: ASSPNRGIETQY
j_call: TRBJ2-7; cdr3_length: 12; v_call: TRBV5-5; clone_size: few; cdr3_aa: ASSLRLFLYEQY
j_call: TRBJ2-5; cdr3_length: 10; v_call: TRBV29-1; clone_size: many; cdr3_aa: SVVDWQETQY
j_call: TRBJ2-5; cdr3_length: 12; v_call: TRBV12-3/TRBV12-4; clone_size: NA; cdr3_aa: ASSLVTSVETQY
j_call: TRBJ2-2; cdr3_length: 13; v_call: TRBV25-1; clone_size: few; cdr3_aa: ASSHSLAGTGELF
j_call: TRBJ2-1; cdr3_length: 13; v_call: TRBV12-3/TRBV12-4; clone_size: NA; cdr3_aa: ASSLRGARYNEQF
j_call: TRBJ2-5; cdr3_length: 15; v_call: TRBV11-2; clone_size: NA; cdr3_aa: ASSLSSATGGRETQY
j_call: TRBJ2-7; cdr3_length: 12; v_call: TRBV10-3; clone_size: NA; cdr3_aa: AISESMRAYEQY
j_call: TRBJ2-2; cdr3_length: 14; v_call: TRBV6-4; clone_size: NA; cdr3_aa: ASSLLAGMNTGELF
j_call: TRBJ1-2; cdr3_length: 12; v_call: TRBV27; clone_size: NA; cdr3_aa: ASSPAGQPYGYT
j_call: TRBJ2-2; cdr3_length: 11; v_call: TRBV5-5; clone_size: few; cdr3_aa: ASSWRGEGELF
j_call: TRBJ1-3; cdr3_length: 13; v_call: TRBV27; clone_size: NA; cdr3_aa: ASRRQGGSGNTIY
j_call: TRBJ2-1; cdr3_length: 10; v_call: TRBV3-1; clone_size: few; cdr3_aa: ASSQRVDEQF
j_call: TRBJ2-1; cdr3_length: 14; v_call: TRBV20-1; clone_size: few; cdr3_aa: CVTSLAGGPDNEQF
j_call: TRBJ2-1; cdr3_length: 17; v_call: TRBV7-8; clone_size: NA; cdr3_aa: ASSSHGTAELSSYNEQF
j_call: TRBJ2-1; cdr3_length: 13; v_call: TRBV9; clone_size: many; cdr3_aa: ASSVGTSGYNEQF
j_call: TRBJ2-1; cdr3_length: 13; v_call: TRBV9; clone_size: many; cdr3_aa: ASSVGLAGNNEQF
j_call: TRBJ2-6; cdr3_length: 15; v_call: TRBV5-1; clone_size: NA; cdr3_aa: ASSLTQGNAGANVLT
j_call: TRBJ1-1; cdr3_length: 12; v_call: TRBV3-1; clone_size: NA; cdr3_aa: ASAPTDMNTEAF
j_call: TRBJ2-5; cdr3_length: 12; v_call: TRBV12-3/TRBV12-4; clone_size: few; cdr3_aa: ASSFPGTQETQY
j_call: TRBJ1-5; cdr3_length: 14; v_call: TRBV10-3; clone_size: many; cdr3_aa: AISDPRYRVNQPQH
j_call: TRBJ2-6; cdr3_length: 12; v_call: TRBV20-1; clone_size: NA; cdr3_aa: SASALQGANVLT
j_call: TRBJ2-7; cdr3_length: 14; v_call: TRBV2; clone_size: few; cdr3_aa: ASSETGRGILHEQY
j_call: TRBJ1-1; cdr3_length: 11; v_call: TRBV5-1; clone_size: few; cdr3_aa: ASRKTGRPEAF
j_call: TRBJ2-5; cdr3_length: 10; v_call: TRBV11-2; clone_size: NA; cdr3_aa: ASSPGRRGQY
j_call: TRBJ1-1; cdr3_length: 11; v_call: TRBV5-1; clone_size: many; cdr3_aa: ASSFSGNTEAF
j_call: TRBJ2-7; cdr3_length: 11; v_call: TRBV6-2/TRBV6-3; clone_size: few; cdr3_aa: ASSDRYANEQY
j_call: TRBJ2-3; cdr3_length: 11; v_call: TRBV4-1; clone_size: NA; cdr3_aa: ASSPYRQNTQY